Presented here are 15 T cell receptor beta chains from one specimen sequenced in a study of T cell repertoires in ileal Crohn's disease. The time point: neoterminal ileum biopsy at postoperative endoscopy, about 6 months after surgery. Only in-frame clones appear in the TCRdb table, and some are missing; sequencing was by immunoSEQ multiplex PCR. The table has more than 10,000 clones, roughly 80% seen once. Sequenced input: ileal tissue. The receptors derive from an adult with Crohn's disease.

The chain carries TRBV6-5 and TRBJ1-2; the match to TRBD1 covers 8 bases. V shed 4 bases, J shed 4 bases, and the junction held 8 bases outside the gene matches. This CDR3 comprises 15 residues. CDR1 is MNHEY, CDR2 SVGAGI, per germline. The CDR3 protein is CASSSSGTGSYGYTF. The CDR3 nucleotides are TGTGCCAGCAGTTCATCCGGGACAGGCTCCTATGGCTACACCTTC.

The rearrangement uses TRBV7-8 and TRBJ1-1; D is unresolved. The CDR3 spans 14 residues. Germline CDR1 reads SGHVS; CDR2 reads FQNEAQ. Trimming cost V 3 bases and J 2 bases, with 10 bases left between them. The CDR3 region is CASSFRVENTEAFF. The CDR3 nucleotides are TGTGCCAGCAGCTTTAGAGTAGAAAACACTGAAGCTTTCTTT.

The chain uses TRBV2 and TRBJ2-3; the D gene is possibly TRBD2 (5 bases). Germline V lookup: CDR1 SNHLY, CDR2 FYNNEI. Trimming shortened V by 6 bases and J by 2 bases, and 15 bases separated the two germline ends. This CDR3 has 15 residues. In DNA, the CDR3 is TGTGCCAGCAGCCCTCGGACTCAAGTCACAGATACGCAGTATTTT. It specifies CASSPRTQVTDTQYF. The whole variable domain, filled in from reference TRBV2 and TRBJ2-3, reads EPEVTQTPSHQVTQMGQEVILRCVPISNHLYFYWYRQILGQKVEFLVSFYNNEISEKSEIFDDQFSVERPDGSNFTLKIRSTKLEDSAMYFCASSPRTQVTDTQYFGPGTRLTVL.

The genes are TRBV18 and TRBJ1-1, with 10 bases matching TRBD1. V lost 3 bases and J lost 11; bases outside the gene matches: 3. Germline V lookup: CDR1 KGHSH, CDR2 LQKENI. This CDR3 is built from 12 residues. The CDR3 DNA sequence: TGTGCCAGCTCACCCGAGGACAGGGGGGCTTTCTTT. Encoded protein: CASSPEDRGAFF.

This chain uses TRBV7-6 with TRBJ1-5; TRBD1 matches 8 bases. Germline V CDR1 and CDR2: SGHVS, FNYEAQ. CDR3 length: 15 residues. V shed 5 bases and J 5 bases; nucleotides not matched to a gene: 8. CDR3 residues: CASSLRTGPYQPQHF. The CDR3 region has the DNA TGTGCCAGCAGCCTCCGGACAGGGCCCTATCAGCCCCAGCATTTT.

V is TRBV5-1 and J is TRBJ1-6; no clear D gene. V shed 0 bases and J shed 7 bases, with 11 bases lying between them. Per germline, CDR1 SGHRS and CDR2 YFSETQ. CDR3 length: 15 amino acids. In nucleotides, the CDR3 is TGCGCCAGCAGCTTGGAAGGAGGGTTCAATTCACCCCTCCACTTT. Translated: CASSLEGGFNSPLHF.

This clone was seen a few times. The chain's CDR3 is CASSALRHEQFF. For the CDR3, the DNA is TGTGCCAGCAGCGCGCTTCGCCATGAGCAGTTCTTC. The rearrangement links TRBV5-6 to TRBJ2-1, with unresolved D. The length of the CDR3 is 12 residues. The germline V gene encodes CDR1 SGHDT and CDR2 YYEEEE. The germline V and J ends were trimmed by 4 bases and 8 bases, with 10 bases remaining between them.

The gene calls are TRBV19 and TRBJ1-1; D possibly corresponds to TRBD1 (6 bases). The CDR3 consists of 14 residues. Germline values: CDR1 LNHDA, CDR2 SQIVND (reference sequence). Between the trimmed V and J ends, which lost 5 bases and 0 bases, there was a span of 10 bases. This CDR3 is CASSFDRLNTEAFF. The CDR3 nucleotides are TGTGCCAGTAGTTTTGACAGGCTGAACACTGAAGCTTTCTTT.

The chain is built from TRBV7-9 and TRBJ2-1; TRBD2 matches 11 bases. The CDR3 is 15 residues long. J was trimmed by 9 bases and V by 2 bases; bases with no gene match: 6. Germline CDR1 reads SEHNR; CDR2 reads FQNEAQ (reference sequence). The CDR3 DNA reads as TGTGCCAGCAGCTTAATGGGGACTAGCGGAGGTGAGCAGTTCTTC. Translating it yields CASSLMGTSGGEQFF.

This clone occurred once. The chain is built from TRBV28 and TRBJ1-2, with D perhaps matching TRBD1 (5 bases). V was shortened by 4 bases and J by 4 bases, with 13 bases between the two germline ends. Looked up from germline, CDR1 is MDHEN and CDR2 is SYDVKM. The CDR3 runs 14 residues. The CDR3: CASSSSGGTYGYTF. DNA for the CDR3: TGTGCCAGCAGTTCCTCGGGGGGTACCTATGGCTACACCTTC.

V gene TRBV28 combines with J gene TRBJ1-5, with D tentatively TRBD1 (5 bases). CDR3 length: 14 amino acids. CDR1 MDHEN and CDR2 SYDVKM come from the germline V gene. Trimming left V 8 bases short and J 3 bases short, with 14 bases between. The CDR3 region is CASGTTGSNQPQHF. CDR3 sequence (DNA): TGTGCCAGCGGAACTACAGGTTCCAATCAGCCCCAGCATTTT.

The V call is TRBV28, the J call TRBJ2-5; tentatively, D is TRBD1 (5 bases). In germline, CDR1 is MDHEN, CDR2 SYDVKM. The CDR3 is 12 residues long. Trimming removed 3 bases from V and 7 bases from J, with 9 bases in between. CDR3 DNA sequence: TGTGCCAGCAGTTTTAGGGGTTCGACCCAGTACTTC. This encodes CASSFRGSTQYF.

The chain carries TRBV4-3 and TRBJ1-3; possible D gene TRBD1, 5 bases. Between the trimmed V and J ends, which lost 1 base and 0 bases, there was a span of 13 bases. CDR1 and CDR2 (germline): LGHNA, YSLEER. CDR3 size: 17 residues. For the CDR3, the DNA is TGCGCCAGCAGCCAAGGGCAATGGGGGGACTCTGGAAACACCATATATTTT. It specifies CASSQGQWGDSGNTIYF.

The CDR3 DNA reads TGCGCCAGCAGCCAAGTACTGACTTCAAATCAGCCCCAGCATTTT. Protein: CASSQVLTSNQPQHF. The rearrangement joins TRBV4-1 to TRBJ1-5; D gene ambiguous. Germline assignment: CDR1 MGHRA and CDR2 YSYEKL. The CDR3 covers 15 residues. Trimming removed 1 base at V and 4 bases at J, with 11 bases between.

The CDR3 region has the DNA TGTGCCAGCAGCGTAGGTACAGGGGGAATCTATGGCTACACCTTC. Amino acids: CASSVGTGGIYGYTF. The rearrangement uses TRBV9 and TRBJ1-2, with 8 bases matching TRBD1. Unmatched junction bases numbered 5, after V lost 0 bases and J lost 4 bases. The germline gives CDR1 SGDLS, CDR2 YYNGEE. CDR3 size: 15 residues.